This T cell receptor (beta chain) derives from a study of T cells in Graves' hyperthyroidism and ophthalmopathy. Germline CDR1 SGHTA, CDR2 FQGNSA. This CDR3 contains 16 residues. The ends lost 5 bases at V and 5 bases at J; junction bases unmatched: 13. Authors of the study amplified TCR beta CDR3 regions from RNA transcripts. The TCR CDR3 first-round RT-PCR relied on the HTBI primer set. A single record per CDR3 protein comes from TCRdb applying MiXCR to the multiplex PCR reads. Among 500,000 to 750,000 distinct CDR3 sequences, more than 45% were seen once, and the ten largest hold 7.5% to 8.5%. Material for sequencing was peripheral blood or thyroid tissue (not recorded which). The TCR originated in a woman aged 18-35 years with Graves' hyperthyroidism. The gene calls are TRBV7-2 and TRBJ2-3, with 7 bases that match TRBD2. DNA of the CDR3: TGTGCCAGCAGCGTGCTGGCGGGAGTGTCTGAAGATACGCAGTATTTT. Translated: CASSVLAGVSEDTQYF.